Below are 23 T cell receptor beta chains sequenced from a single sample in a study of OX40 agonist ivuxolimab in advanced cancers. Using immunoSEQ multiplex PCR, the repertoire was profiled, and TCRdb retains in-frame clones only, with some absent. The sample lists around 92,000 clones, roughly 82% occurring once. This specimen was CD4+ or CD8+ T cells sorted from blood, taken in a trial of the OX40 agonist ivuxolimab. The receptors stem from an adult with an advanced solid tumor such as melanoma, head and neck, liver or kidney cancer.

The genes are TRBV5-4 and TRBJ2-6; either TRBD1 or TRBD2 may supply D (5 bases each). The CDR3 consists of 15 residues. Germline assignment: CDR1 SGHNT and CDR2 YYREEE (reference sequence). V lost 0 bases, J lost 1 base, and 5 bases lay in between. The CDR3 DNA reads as TGTGCCAGCAGCTTGGGGGGGTCTGGGGCCAACGTCCTGACTTTC. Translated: CASSLGGSGANVLTF. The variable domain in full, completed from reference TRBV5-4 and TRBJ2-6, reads ETGVTQSPTHLIKTRGQQVTLRCSSQSGHNTVSWYQQALGQGPQFIFQYYREEENGRGNFPPRFSGLQFPNYSSELNVNALELDDSALYLCASSLGGSGANVLTFGAGSRLTVL.

CDR3 amino acids: CASSPTGTWTSGGAWDTQYF. Here the CDR3 DNA reads TGTGCCAGCAGCCCCACCGGGACATGGACTAGCGGGGGGGCATGGGATACGCAGTATTTT. The rearrangement joins TRBV5-8 to TRBJ2-3; 15 bases line up with TRBD2. Germline V lookup: CDR1 SGHTS, CDR2 YDEGEE. The CDR3 covers 20 residues. Trimming took 4 bases from V and 6 from J; bases not matched to a gene: 18.

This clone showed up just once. The DNA of the CDR3 is TGCGCCAGCAGCACGGGACAGGACACCGGGGAGCTGTTTTTT. It is translated as CASSTGQDTGELFF. The V and J genes are TRBV5-1 and TRBJ2-2; 8 nucleotides line up with TRBD1. With V trimmed by 4 bases and J by 3 bases, 2 bases remained unmatched. The CDR3 contains 14 residues. Germline V gene sequence: CDR1 SGHRS, CDR2 YFSETQ.

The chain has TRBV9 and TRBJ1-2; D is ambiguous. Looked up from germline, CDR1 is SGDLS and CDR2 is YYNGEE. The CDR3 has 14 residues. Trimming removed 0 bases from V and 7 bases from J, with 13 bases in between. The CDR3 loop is CASSVGRGIGGYTF. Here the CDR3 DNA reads TGTGCCAGCAGCGTAGGGCGCGGGATTGGTGGCTACACCTTC.

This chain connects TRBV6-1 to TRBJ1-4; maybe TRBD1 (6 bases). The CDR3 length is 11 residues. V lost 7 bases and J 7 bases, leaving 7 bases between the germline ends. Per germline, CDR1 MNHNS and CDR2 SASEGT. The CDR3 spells CASTGVEKLFF. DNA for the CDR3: TGTGCCAGCACAGGGGTTGAAAAACTGTTTTTT.

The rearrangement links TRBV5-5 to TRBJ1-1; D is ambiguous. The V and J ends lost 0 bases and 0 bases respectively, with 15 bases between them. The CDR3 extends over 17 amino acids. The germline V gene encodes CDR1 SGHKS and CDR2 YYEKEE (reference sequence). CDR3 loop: CASSLAAGIWMNTEAFF. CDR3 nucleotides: TGTGCCAGCAGCTTGGCGGCCGGGATTTGGATGAACACTGAAGCTTTCTTT.

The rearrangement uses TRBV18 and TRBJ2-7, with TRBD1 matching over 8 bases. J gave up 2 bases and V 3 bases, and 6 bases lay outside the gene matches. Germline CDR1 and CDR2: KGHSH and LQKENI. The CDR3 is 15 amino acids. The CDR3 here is CASSPNRDRTYEQYF. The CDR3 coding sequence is TGTGCCAGCTCACCGAACCGGGACAGGACCTACGAGCAGTACTTC.

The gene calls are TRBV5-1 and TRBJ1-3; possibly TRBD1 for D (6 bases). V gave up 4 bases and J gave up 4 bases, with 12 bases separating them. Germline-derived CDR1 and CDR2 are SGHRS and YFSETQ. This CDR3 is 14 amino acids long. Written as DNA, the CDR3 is TGCGCCAGCAGCCCACAGGGAGTCGGAAACACCATATATTTT. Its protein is CASSPQGVGNTIYF.

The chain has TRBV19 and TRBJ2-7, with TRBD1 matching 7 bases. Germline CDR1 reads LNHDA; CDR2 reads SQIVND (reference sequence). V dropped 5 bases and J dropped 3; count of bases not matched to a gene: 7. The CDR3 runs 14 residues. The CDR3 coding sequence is TGTGCCAGTAGTCCGACAGGGATATTCTACGAGCAGTACTTC. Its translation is CASSPTGIFYEQYF. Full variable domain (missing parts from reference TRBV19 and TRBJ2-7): DGGITQSPKYLFRKEGQNVTLSCEQNLNHDAMYWYRQDPGQGLRLIYYSQIVNDFQKGDIAEGYSVSREKKESFPLTVTSAQKNPTAFYLCASSPTGIFYEQYFGPGTRLTVT.

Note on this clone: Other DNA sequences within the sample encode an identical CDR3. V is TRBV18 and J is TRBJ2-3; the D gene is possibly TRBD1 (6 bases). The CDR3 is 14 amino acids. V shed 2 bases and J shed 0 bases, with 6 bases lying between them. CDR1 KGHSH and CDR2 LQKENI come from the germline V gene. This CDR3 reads CASSPGQSTDTQYF. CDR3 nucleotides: TGTGCCAGCTCACCAGGACAGAGCACAGATACGCAGTATTTT.

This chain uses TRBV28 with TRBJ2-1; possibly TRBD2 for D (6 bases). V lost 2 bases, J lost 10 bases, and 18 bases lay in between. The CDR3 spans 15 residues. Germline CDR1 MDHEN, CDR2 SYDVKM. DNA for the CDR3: TGTGCCAGCAGTTTAGGGGGACTCGGCCTCGCGGAGCAGTTCTTC. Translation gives CASSLGGLGLAEQFF.

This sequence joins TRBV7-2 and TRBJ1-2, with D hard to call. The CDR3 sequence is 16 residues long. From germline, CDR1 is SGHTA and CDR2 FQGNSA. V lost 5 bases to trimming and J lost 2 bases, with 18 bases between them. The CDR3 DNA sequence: TGTGCCAGCAGCATTACCGTAGACCGGGGAAACTATGGCTACACCTTC. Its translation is CASSITVDRGNYGYTF. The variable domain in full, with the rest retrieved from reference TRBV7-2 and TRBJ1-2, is GAGVSQSPSNKVTEKGKDVELRCDPISGHTALYWYRQSLGQGLEFLIYFQGNSAPDKSGLPSDRFSAERTGGSVSTLTIQRTQQEDSAVYLCASSITVDRGNYGYTFGSGTRLTVV.

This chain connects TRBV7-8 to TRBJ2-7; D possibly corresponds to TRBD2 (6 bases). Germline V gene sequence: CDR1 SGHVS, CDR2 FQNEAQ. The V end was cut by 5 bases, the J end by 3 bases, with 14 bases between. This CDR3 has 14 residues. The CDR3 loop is CASSRREEIYEQYV. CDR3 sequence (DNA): TGTGCCAGCAGCCGCAGGGAGGAGATCTACGAGCAGTACGTC.

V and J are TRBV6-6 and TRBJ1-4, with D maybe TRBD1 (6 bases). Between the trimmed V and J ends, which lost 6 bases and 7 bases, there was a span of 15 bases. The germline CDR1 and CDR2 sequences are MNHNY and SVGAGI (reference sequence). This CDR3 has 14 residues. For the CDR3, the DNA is TGTGCCAGCAGCTCGGGGGGGCGGGCTGAAAAACTGTTTTTT. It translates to CASSSGGRAEKLFF.

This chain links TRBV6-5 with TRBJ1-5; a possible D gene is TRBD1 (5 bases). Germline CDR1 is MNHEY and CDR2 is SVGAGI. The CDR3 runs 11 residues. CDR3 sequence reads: CATGVNQPQHF. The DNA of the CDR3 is TGTGCAACAGGTGTTAATCAGCCCCAGCATTTT.

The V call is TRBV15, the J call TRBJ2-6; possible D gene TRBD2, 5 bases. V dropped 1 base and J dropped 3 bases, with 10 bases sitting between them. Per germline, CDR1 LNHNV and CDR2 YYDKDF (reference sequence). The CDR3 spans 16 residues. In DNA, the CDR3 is TGTGCCACCAGCAGAGTCCTCGGGGTTGGGGCCAACGTCCTGACTTTC. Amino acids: CATSRVLGVGANVLTF.

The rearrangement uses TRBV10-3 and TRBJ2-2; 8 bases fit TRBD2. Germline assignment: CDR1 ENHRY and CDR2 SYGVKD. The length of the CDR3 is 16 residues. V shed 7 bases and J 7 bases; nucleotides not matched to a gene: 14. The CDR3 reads CAINGGAGVQNGELFF. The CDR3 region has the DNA TGTGCCATCAATGGAGGAGCGGGGGTTCAGAACGGGGAGCTGTTTTTT.

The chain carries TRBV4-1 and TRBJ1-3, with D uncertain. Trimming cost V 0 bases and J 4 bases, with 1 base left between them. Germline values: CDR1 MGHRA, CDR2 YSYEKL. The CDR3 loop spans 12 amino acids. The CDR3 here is CASSQEGNTIYF. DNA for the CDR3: TGCGCCAGCAGCCAAGAGGGAAACACCATATATTTT.

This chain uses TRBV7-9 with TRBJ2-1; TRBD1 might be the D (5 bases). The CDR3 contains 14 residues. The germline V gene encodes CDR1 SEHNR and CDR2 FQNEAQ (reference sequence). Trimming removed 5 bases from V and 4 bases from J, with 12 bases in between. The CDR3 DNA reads TGTGCCAGCAGCCGCCTAGGGGTTTACAATGAGCAGTTCTTC. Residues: CASSRLGVYNEQFF.

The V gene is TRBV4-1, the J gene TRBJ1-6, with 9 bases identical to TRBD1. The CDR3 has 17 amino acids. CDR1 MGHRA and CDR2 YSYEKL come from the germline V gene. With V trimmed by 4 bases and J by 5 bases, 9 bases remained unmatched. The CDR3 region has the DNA TGCGCCAGCAGCCCCGGGAACAGGGGGCGCGATAATTCACCCCTCCACTTT. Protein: CASSPGNRGRDNSPLHF.

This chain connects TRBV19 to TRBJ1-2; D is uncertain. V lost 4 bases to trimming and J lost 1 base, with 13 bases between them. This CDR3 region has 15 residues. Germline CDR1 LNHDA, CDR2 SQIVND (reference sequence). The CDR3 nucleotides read TGTGCCAGTAGTAATCGCCCGGGGAGTAACTATGGCTACACCTTC. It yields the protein CASSNRPGSNYGYTF. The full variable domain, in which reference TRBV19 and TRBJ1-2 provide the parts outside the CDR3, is DGGITQSPKYLFRKEGQNVTLSCEQNLNHDAMYWYRQDPGQGLRLIYYSQIVNDFQKGDIAEGYSVSREKKESFPLTVTSAQKNPTAFYLCASSNRPGSNYGYTFGSGTRLTVV.

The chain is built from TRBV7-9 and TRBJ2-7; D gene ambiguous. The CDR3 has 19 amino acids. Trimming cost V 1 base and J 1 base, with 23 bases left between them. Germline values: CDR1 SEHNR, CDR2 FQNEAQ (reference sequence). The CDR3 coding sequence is TGTGCCAGCAGCTTAGTAAGGGCCACAAGACCCTTAAATTCCTACGAGCAGTACTTC. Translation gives CASSLVRATRPLNSYEQYF.

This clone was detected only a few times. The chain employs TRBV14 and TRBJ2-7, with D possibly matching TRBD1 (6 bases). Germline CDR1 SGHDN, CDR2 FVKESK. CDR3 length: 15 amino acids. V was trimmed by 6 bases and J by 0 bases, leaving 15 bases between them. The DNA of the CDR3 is TGTGCCAGCAGACAAATGGACAGTAACTCCTACGAGCAGTACTTC. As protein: CASRQMDSNSYEQYF.